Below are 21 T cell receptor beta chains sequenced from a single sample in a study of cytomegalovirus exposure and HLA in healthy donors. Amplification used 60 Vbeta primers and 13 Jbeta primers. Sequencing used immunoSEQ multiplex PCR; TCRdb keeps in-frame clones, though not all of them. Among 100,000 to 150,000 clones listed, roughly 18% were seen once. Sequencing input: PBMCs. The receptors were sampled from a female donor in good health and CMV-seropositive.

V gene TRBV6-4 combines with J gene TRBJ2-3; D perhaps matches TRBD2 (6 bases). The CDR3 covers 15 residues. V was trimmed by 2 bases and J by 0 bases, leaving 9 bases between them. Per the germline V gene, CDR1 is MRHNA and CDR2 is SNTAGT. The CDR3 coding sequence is TGTGCCAGCAGTGACGCGGGGTCTAGCACAGATACGCAGTATTTT. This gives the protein CASSDAGSSTDTQYF.

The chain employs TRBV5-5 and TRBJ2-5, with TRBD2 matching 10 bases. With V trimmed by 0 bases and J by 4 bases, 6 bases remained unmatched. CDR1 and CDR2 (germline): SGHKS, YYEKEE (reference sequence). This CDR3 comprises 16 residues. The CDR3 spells CASSLVGSGRIETQYF. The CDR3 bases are TGTGCCAGCAGCTTGGTCGGTAGCGGGAGGATAGAGACCCAGTACTTC.

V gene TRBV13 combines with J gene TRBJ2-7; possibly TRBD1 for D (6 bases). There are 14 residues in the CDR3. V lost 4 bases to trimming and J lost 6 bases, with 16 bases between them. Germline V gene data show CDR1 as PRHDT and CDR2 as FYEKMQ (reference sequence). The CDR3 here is CASSSPRGTVEQYF. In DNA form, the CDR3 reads TGTGCCAGCAGCTCCCCTAGGGGGACGGTCGAGCAGTACTTC.

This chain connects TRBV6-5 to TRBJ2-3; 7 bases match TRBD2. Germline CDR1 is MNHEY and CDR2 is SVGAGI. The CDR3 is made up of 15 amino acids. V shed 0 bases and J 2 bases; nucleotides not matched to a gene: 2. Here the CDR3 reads CASSYSAGDTDTQYF. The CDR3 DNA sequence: TGTGCCAGCAGTTACTCTGCGGGGGACACAGATACGCAGTATTTT.

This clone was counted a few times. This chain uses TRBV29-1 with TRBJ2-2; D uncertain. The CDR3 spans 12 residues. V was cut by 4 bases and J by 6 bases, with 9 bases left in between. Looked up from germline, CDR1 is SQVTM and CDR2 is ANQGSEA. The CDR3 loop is CSVGPTAGELFF. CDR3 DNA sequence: TGCAGCGTTGGTCCTACAGCCGGGGAGCTGTTTTTT.

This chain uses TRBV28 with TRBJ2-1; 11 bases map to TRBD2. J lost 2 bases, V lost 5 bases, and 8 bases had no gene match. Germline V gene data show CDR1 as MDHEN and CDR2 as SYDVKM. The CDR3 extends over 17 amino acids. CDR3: CASSPSPGLAAYNEQFF. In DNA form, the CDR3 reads TGTGCCAGCAGTCCTTCTCCGGGACTAGCGGCCTACAATGAGCAGTTCTTC. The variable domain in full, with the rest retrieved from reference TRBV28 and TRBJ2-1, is DVKVTQSSRYLVKRTGEKVFLECVQDMDHENMFWYRQDPGLGLRLIYFSYDVKMKEKGDIPEGYSVSREKKERFSLILESASTNQTSMYLCASSPSPGLAAYNEQFFGPGTRLTVL.

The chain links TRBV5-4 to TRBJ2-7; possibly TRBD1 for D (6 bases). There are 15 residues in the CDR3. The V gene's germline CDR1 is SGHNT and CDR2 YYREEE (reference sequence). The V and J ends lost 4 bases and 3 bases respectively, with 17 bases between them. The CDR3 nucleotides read TGTGCCAGCAGCCCCGGGACATCCGTTTTCTACGAGCAGTACTTC. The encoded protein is CASSPGTSVFYEQYF.

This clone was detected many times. DNA of the CDR3: TGTGCCAGTAGTCTAGCGGCGAACACCGGGGAGCTGTTTTTT. Protein: CASSLAANTGELFF. The rearrangement uses TRBV19 and TRBJ2-2; TRBD2 aligns across 7 bases. Germline CDR1 is LNHDA and CDR2 is SQIVND (reference sequence). Trimming removed 5 bases from V and 0 bases from J; junction bases left unmatched: 0. CDR3 size: 14 residues. The variable domain in full, completed from reference TRBV19 and TRBJ2-2, reads DGGITQSPKYLFRKEGQNVTLSCEQNLNHDAMYWYRQDPGQGLRLIYYSQIVNDFQKGDIAEGYSVSREKKESFPLTVTSAQKNPTAFYLCASSLAANTGELFFGEGSRLTVL.

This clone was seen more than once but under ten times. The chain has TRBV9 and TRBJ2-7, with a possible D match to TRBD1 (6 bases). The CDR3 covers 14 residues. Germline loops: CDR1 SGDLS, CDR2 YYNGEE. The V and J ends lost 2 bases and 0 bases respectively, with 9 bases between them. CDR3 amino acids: CASSVNRDSYEQYF. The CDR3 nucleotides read TGTGCCAGCAGCGTGAACAGGGACTCCTACGAGCAGTACTTC.

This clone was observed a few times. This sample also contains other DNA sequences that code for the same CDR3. CDR3 sequence: CASSLPQGYGYTF. Here the CDR3 DNA reads TGTGCCAGCAGTTTACCACAGGGGTATGGCTACACCTTC. The chain employs TRBV28 and TRBJ1-2; 7 nucleotides align to TRBD1. This CDR3 has 13 residues. V gave up 2 bases and J gave up 5 bases; unmatched junction bases: 2. Germline loops: CDR1 MDHEN, CDR2 SYDVKM.

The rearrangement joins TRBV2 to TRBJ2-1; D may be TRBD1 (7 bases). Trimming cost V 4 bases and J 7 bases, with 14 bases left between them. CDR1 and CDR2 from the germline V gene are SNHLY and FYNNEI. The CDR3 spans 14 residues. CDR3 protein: CASSVPGGFNEQFF. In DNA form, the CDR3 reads TGTGCCAGCAGTGTACCAGGGGGGTTTAATGAGCAGTTCTTC.

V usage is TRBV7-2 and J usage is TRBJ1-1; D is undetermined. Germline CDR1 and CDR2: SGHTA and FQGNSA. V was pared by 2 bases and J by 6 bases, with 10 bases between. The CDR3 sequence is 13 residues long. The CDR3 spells CASSLIEKSEAFF. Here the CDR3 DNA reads TGTGCCAGCAGCTTAATAGAGAAGTCTGAAGCTTTCTTT.

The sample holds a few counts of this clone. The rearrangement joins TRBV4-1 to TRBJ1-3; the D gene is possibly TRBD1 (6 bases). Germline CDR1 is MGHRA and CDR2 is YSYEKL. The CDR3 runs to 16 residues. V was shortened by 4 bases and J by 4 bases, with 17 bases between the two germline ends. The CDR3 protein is CASSRRGGSRGNTIYF. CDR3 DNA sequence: TGCGCCAGCAGCCGGAGGGGGGGCTCAAGAGGAAACACCATATATTTT.

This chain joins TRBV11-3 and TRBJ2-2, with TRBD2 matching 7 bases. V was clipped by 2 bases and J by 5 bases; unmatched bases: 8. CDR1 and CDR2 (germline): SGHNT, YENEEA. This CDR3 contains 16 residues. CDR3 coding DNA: TGTGCCAGCAGCTTAAAAGGAACCGGGGGGACCGGGGAGCTGTTTTTT. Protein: CASSLKGTGGTGELFF.

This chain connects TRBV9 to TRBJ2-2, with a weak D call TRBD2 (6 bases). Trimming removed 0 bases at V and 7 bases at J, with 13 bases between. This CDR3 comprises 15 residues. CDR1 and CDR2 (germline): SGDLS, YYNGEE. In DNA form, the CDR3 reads TGTGCCAGCAGCGTAGCTAGCGCAGCGATCGGGGAGCTGTTTTTT. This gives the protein CASSVASAAIGELFF.

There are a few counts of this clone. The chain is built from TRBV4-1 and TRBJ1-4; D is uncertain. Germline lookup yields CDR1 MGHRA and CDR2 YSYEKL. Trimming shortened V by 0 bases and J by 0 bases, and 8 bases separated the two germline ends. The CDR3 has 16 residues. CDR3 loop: CASSQDAGPTNEKLFF. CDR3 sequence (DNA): TGCGCCAGCAGCCAAGATGCGGGCCCAACTAATGAAAAACTGTTTTTT.

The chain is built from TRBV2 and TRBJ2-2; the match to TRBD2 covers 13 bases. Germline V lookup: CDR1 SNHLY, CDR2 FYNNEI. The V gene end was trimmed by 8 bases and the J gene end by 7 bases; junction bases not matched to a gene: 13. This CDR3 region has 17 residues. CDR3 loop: CASVKTSGGPGGGELFF. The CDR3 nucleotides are TGTGCCAGCGTAAAGACTAGCGGGGGGCCGGGGGGCGGGGAGCTGTTTTTT.

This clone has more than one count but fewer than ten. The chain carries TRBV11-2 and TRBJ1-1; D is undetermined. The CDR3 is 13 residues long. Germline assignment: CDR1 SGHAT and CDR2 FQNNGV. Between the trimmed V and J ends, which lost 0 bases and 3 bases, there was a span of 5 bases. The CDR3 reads CASSLEPDTEAFF. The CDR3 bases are TGTGCCAGCAGCTTAGAGCCGGACACTGAAGCTTTCTTT.

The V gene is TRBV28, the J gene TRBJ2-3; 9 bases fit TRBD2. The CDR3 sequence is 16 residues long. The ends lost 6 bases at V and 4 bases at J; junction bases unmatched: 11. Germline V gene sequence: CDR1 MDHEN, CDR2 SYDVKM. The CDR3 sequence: CASREWGSGSSDTQYF. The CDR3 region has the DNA TGTGCCAGCAGAGAATGGGGTAGCGGGAGTTCAGATACGCAGTATTTT.

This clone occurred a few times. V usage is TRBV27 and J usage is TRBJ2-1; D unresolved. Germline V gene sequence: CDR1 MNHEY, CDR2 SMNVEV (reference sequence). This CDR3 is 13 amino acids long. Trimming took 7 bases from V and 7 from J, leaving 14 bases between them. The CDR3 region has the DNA TGTGCCAGCACCTCGAGTCTCGGGAATGAGCAGTTCTTC. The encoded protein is CASTSSLGNEQFF.

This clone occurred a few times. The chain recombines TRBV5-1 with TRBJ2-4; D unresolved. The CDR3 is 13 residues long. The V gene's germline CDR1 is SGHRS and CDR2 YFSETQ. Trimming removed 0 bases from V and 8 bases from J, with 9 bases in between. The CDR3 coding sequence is TGCGCCAGCAGCTTGGACTGGTCGGACATTCAGTACTTC. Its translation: CASSLDWSDIQYF.